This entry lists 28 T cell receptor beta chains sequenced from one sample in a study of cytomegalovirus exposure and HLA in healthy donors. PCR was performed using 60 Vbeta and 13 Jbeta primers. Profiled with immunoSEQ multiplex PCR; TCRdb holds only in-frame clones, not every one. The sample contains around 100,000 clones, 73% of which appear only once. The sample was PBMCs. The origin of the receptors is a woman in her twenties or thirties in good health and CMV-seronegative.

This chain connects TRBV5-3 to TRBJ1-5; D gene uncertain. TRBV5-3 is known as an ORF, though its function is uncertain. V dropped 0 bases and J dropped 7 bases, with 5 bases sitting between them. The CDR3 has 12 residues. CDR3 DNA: TGTGCCAGAAGCTTGGCCCGGCAGCCCCAGCATTTT. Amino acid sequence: CARSLARQPQHF.

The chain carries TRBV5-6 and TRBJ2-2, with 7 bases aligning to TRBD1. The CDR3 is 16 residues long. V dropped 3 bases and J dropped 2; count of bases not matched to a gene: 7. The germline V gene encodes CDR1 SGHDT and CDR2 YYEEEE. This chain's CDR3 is CASSWGTEFNTGELFF. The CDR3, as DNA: TGTGCCAGCAGCTGGGGGACAGAATTCAACACCGGGGAGCTGTTTTTT.

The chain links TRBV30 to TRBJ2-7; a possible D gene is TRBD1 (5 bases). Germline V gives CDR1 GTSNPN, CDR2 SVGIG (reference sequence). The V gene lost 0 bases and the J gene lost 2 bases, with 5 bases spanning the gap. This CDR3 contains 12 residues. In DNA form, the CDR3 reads TGTGCCTGGAGTGTGACAGCCTACGAGCAGTACTTC. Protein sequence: CAWSVTAYEQYF.

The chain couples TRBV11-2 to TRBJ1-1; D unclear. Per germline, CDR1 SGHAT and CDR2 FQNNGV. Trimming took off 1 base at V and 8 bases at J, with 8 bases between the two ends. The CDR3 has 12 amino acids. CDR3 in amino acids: CASSLVAEEAFF. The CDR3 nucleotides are TGTGCCAGCAGCTTAGTTGCAGAAGAAGCTTTCTTT.

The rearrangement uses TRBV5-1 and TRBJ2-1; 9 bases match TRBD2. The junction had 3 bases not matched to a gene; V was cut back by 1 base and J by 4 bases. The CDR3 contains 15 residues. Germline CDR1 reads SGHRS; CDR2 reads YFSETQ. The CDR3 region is CASSLLAGEYNEQFF. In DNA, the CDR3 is TGCGCCAGCAGCTTGTTAGCGGGAGAATACAATGAGCAGTTCTTC. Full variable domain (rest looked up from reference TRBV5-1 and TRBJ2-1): KAGVTQTPRYLIKTRGQQVTLSCSPISGHRSVSWYQQTPGQGLQFLFEYFSETQRNKGNFPGRFSGRQFSNSRSEMNVSTLELGDSALYLCASSLLAGEYNEQFFGPGTRLTVL.

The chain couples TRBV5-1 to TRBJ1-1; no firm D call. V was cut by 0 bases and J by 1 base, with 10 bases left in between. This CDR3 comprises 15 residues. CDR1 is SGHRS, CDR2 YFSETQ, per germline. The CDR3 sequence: CASSLAGGPNTEAFF. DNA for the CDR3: TGCGCCAGCAGCTTGGCCGGAGGACCGAACACTGAAGCTTTCTTT.

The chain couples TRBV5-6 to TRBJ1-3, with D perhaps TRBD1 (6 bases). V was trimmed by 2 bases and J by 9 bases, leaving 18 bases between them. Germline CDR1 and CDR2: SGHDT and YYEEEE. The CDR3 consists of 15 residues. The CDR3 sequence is CASSFGEIQGSTIYF. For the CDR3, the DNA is TGTGCCAGCAGCTTCGGTGAGATTCAGGGGAGCACCATATATTTT.

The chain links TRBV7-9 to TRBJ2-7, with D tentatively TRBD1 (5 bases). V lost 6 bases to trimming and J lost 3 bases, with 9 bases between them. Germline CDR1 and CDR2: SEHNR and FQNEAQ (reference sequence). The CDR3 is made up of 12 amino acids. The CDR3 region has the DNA TGTGCCAGCAGGTTTGACAGCTACGAGCAGTACTTC. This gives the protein CASRFDSYEQYF.

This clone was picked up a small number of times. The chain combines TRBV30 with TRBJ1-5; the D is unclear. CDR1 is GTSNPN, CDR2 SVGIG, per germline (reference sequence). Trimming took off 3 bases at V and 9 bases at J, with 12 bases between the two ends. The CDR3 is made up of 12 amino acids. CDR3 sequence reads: CAWSERGLPQHF. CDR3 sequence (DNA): TGTGCCTGGAGCGAACGGGGATTGCCCCAGCATTTT.

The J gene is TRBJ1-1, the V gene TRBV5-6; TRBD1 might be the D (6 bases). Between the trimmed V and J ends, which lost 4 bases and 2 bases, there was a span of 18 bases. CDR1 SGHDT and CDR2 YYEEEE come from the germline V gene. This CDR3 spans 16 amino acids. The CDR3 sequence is CASSTGIGQRNTEAFF. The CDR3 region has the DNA TGTGCCAGCAGCACGGGGATTGGACAGAGAAACACTGAAGCTTTCTTT.

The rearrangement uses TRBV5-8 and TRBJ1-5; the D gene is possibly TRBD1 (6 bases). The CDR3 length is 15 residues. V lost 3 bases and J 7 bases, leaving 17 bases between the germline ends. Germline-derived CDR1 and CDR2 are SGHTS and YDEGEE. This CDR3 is CASSWGGQSYQPQHF. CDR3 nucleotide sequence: TGTGCCAGCAGCTGGGGGGGACAATCCTACCAGCCCCAGCATTTT.

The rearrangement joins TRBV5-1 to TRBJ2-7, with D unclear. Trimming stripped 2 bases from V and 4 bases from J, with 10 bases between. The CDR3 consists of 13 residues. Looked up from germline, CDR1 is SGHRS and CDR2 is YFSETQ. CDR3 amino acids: CASSFESRYEQYF. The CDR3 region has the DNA TGCGCCAGCAGCTTCGAGAGCCGGTACGAGCAGTACTTC. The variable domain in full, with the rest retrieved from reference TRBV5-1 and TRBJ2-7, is KAGVTQTPRYLIKTRGQQVTLSCSPISGHRSVSWYQQTPGQGLQFLFEYFSETQRNKGNFPGRFSGRQFSNSRSEMNVSTLELGDSALYLCASSFESRYEQYFGPGTRLTVT.

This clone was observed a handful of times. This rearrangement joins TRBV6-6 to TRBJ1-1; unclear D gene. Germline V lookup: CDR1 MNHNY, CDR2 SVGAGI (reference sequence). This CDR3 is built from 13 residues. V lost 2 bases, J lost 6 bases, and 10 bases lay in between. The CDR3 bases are TGTGCCAGCAGTTACGTGGCGAGGGCTGAAGCTTTCTTT. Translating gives CASSYVARAEAFF.

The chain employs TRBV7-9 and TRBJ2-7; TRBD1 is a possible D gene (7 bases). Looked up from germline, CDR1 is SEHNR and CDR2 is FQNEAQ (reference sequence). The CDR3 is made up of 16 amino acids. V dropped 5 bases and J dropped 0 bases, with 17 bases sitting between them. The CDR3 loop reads CASSTAAGGFSYEQYF. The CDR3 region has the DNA TGTGCCAGCAGCACCGCAGCAGGGGGGTTCTCCTACGAGCAGTACTTC. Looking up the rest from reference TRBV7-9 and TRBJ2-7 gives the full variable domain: DTGVSQNPRHKITKRGQNVTFRCDPISEHNRLYWYRQTLGQGPEFLTYFQNEAQLEKSRLLSDRFSAERPKGSFSTLEIQRTEQGDSAMYLCASSTAAGGFSYEQYFGPGTRLTVT.

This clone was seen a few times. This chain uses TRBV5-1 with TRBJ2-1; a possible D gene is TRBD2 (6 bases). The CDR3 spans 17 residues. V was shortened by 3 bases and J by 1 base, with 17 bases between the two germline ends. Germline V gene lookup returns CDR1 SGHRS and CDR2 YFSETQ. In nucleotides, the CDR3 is TGCGCCAGCAGCTGGGACTGGCGAAAAGAATCCTACAATGAGCAGTTCTTC. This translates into CASSWDWRKESYNEQFF.

CDR3 nucleotides: TGTGCCAGTAGCCCTTTCGGGGGTGAAAAACTGTTTTTT. This sequence encodes CASSPFGGEKLFF. The rearrangement joins TRBV19 to TRBJ1-4, with D perhaps matching TRBD1 (5 bases). This CDR3 has 13 residues. The ends were cut back, 6 bases at V and 7 bases at J, with 12 bases in the middle. CDR1 is LNHDA and CDR2 is SQIVND in the germline V gene (reference sequence).

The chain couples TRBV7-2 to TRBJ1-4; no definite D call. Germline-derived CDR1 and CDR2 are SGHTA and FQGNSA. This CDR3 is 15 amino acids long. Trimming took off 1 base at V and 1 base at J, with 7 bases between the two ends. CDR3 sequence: CASSLVAVTNEKLFF. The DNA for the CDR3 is TGTGCCAGCAGCTTAGTGGCAGTAACTAATGAAAAACTGTTTTTT.

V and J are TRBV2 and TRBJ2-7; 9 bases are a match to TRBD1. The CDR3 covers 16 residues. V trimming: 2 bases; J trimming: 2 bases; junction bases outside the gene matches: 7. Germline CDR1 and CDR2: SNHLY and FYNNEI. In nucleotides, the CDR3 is TGTGCCAGCAGTGAAACAGGGGGCGCCCCGCCCTACGAGCAGTACTTC. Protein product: CASSETGGAPPYEQYF.

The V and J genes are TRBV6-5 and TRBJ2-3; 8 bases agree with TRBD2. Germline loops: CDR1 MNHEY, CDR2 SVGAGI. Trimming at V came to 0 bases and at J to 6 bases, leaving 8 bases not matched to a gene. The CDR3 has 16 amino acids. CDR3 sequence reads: CASSYSIRGGSDTQYF. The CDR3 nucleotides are TGTGCCAGCAGTTACTCGATACGGGGGGGATCCGATACGCAGTATTTT.

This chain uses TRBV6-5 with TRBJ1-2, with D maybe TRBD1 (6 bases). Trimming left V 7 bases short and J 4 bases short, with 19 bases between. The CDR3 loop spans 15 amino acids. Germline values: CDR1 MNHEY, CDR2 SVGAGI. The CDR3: CASTKTPDSPYGYTF. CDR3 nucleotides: TGTGCCAGCACTAAAACGCCGGACAGCCCCTATGGCTACACCTTC.

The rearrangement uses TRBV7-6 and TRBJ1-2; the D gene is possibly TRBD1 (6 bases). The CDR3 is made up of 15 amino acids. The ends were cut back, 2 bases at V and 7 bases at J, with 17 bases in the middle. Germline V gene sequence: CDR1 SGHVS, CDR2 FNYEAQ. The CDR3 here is CASSLSRGPSSGYTF. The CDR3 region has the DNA TGTGCCAGCAGCTTATCGCGGGGGCCCAGCAGTGGCTACACCTTC. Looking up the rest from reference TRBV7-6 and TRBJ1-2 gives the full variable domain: GAGVSQSPRYKVTKRGQDVALRCDPISGHVSLYWYRQALGQGPEFLTYFNYEAQQDKSGLPNDRFSAERPEGSISTLTIQRTEQRDSAMYRCASSLSRGPSSGYTFGSGTRLTVV.

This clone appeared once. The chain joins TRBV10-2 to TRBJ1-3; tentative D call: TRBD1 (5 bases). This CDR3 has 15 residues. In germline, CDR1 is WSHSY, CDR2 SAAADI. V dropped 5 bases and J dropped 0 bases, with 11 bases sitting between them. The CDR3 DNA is TGCGCCAGCAGTTACACAGACAGCTCTGGAAACACCATATATTTT. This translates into CASSYTDSSGNTIYF.

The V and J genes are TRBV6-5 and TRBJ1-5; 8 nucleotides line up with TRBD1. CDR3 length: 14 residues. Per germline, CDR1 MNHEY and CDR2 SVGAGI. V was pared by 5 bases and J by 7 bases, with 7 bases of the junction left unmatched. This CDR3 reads CASSPGTGRQPQHF. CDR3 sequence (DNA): TGTGCCAGCAGTCCCGGGACAGGTCGACAGCCCCAGCATTTT.

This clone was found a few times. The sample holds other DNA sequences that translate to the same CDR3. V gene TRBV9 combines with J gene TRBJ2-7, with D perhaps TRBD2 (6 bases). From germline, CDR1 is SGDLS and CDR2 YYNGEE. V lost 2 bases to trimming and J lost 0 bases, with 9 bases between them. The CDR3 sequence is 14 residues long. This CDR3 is CASSVGTDSYEQYF. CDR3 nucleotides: TGTGCCAGCAGCGTTGGGACTGACTCCTACGAGCAGTACTTC.

CDR3 in amino acids: CASSLQGPISTGELFF. The CDR3 DNA reads TGTGCCAGCAGCTTACAGGGGCCTATATCCACCGGGGAGCTGTTTTTT. V and J are TRBV7-3 and TRBJ2-2, with a tentative D call TRBD1 (6 bases). In germline, CDR1 is SGHTA, CDR2 FQGTGA. V lost 2 bases, J lost 4 bases, and 14 bases lay in between. This CDR3 is built from 16 residues.

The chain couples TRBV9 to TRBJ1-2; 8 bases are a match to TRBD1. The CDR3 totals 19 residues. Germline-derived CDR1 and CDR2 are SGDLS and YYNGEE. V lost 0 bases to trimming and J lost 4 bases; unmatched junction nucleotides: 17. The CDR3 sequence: CASSVGSDRVGRSGYGYTF. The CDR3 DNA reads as TGTGCCAGCAGCGTAGGTTCGGACAGGGTGGGGCGTTCCGGCTATGGCTACACCTTC.

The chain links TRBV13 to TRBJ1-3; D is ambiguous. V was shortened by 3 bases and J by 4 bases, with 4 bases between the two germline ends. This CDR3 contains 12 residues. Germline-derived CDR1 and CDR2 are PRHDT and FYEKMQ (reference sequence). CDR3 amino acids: CASSFYGNTIYF. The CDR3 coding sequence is TGTGCCAGCAGCTTCTACGGAAACACCATATATTTT. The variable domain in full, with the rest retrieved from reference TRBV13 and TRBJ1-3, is AAGVIQSPRHLIKEKRETATLKCYPIPRHDTVYWYQQGPGQDPQFLISFYEKMQSDKGSIPDRFSAQQFSDYHSELNMSSLELGDSALYFCASSFYGNTIYFGEGSWLTVV.

The CDR3 sequence is CASRLGDQETQYF. CDR3 bases: TGCGCCAGCAGACTGGGAGACCAAGAGACCCAGTACTTC. V gene TRBV5-1 combines with J gene TRBJ2-5; TRBD2 might be the D (5 bases). CDR1 SGHRS and CDR2 YFSETQ come from the germline V gene. Trimming took 5 bases from V and 0 from J, leaving 8 bases between them. CDR3 length: 13 residues.